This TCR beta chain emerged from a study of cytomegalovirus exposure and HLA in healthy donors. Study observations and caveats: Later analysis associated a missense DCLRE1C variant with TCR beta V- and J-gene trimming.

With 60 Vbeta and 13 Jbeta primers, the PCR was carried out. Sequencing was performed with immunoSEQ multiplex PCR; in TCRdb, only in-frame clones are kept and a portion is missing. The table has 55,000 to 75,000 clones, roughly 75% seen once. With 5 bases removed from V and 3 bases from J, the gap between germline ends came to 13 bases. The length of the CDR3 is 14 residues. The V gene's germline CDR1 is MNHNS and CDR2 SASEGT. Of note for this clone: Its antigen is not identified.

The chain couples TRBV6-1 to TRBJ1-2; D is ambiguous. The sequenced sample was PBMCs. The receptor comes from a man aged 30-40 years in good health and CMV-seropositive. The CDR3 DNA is TGTGCCAGCAGTCAAATCGATCAGGACTATGGCTACACCTTC. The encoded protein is CASSQIDQDYGYTF.